These 10 T cell receptor beta chains came from one sample sequenced in a study of T-cell reconstitution after alpha-beta-depleted transplantation in children. It was with unique molecular identifiers that the TCRbeta library was prepared. TCRdb recomputed calls from the PCR reads with MiXCR, one row per CDR3 protein. The table shows under 35,000 distinct CDR3 sequences, with roughly 6.3% occurring only once. The starting material was PBMCs, mostly from graft donor cells, obtained 180 days after TCRalphabeta/CD19-depleted stem cell transplant. The receptors were sampled from a male patient younger than 18 who had a stem cell transplant for acute myeloid leukemia, so the T cells may come from the graft donor.

The table lists this clonotype with a few counts. The V gene is TRBV5-6, the J gene TRBJ2-1; D is ambiguous. The CDR3 consists of 15 residues. Germline loops: CDR1 SGHDT, CDR2 YYEEEE. Between the trimmed V and J ends, which lost 8 bases and 0 bases, there was a span of 15 bases. The CDR3 reads CARGPRLRSYNEQFF. The CDR3 DNA reads as TGTGCCAGGGGCCCCCGGTTGCGCTCCTACAATGAGCAGTTCTTC.

This clonotype was recorded many times. The chain combines TRBV6-2 or TRBV6-3 with TRBJ2-5, with D unclear. This CDR3 has 14 amino acids. Germline V gene data show CDR1 as MNHEY and CDR2 as SVGEGT. Deletions cut 2 bases from V and 0 bases from J, with 7 bases between. CDR3: CASSYPDNQETQYF. CDR3 DNA sequence: TGTGCCAGCAGTTACCCCGACAACCAAGAGACCCAGTACTTC.

This clonotype was observed at least ten times. The J gene is TRBJ2-3, the V gene TRBV7-2; 11 bases are shared with TRBD2. This CDR3 region has 16 residues. Trimming removed 5 bases from V and 0 bases from J; junction bases left unmatched: 4. The germline V gene encodes CDR1 SGHTA and CDR2 FQGNSA. The CDR3 DNA reads TGTGCCAGCAGCGCCAGACTAGCGGGAAGCACAGATACGCAGTATTTT. Its translation is CASSARLAGSTDTQYF.

There are many counts of this clonotype. The rearrangement joins TRBV2 to TRBJ2-2; 9 bases agree with TRBD2. This CDR3 contains 14 residues. The junction had 3 bases not matched to a gene; V was cut back by 4 bases and J by 6 bases. Germline V gene lookup returns CDR1 SNHLY and CDR2 FYNNEI. This CDR3 reads CASSGVAGAGELFF. CDR3 coding DNA: TGTGCCAGCAGTGGGGTAGCGGGAGCCGGGGAGCTGTTTTTT.

Many counts were recorded for this clonotype. The chain couples TRBV7-2 to TRBJ2-5; D ambiguous. V shed 0 bases and J shed 0 bases, with 8 bases lying between them. Looked up from germline, CDR1 is SGHTA and CDR2 is FQGNSA. This CDR3 has 15 amino acids. The CDR3 is CASSLAPTYQETQYF. The DNA of the CDR3 is TGTGCCAGCAGCTTAGCTCCCACTTACCAAGAGACCCAGTACTTC. The full variable domain, completed using reference TRBV7-2 and TRBJ2-5, is GAGVSQSPSNKVTEKGKDVELRCDPISGHTALYWYRQSLGQGLEFLIYFQGNSAPDKSGLPSDRFSAERTGGSVSTLTIQRTQQEDSAVYLCASSLAPTYQETQYFGPGTRLLVL.

This clonotype was seen many times. The J gene is TRBJ2-1, the V gene TRBV29-1, with TRBD1 matching over 7 bases. With 7 bases clipped from V and 0 bases from J, the junction kept 15 bases outside the gene matches. CDR1 and CDR2 (germline): SQVTM, ANQGSEA. The CDR3 is 17 residues long. The CDR3 DNA follows: TGCAGCGCCCAGAAGGTAGGGGGCACAACCTCCTACAATGAGCAGTTCTTC. Translation gives CSAQKVGGTTSYNEQFF.

This clonotype was found many times. This rearrangement joins TRBV6-5 to TRBJ2-3; the D gene is possibly TRBD2 (6 bases). Germline V gives CDR1 MNHEY, CDR2 SVGAGI. Trimming stripped 2 bases from V and 4 bases from J, with 13 bases between. CDR3 length: 15 amino acids. For the CDR3, the DNA is TGTGCCAGCAGTTACGTGGGAGTAGCGGCAGATACGCAGTATTTT. Its protein is CASSYVGVAADTQYF.

This clonotype has ten or more counts. The chain uses TRBV28 and TRBJ1-2; TRBD1 agrees at 8 bases. The CDR3 has 13 residues. J lost 8 bases, V lost 4 bases, and 6 bases had no gene match. Germline lookup yields CDR1 MDHEN and CDR2 SYDVKM. Here the CDR3 reads CASSSHRGGGYTF. CDR3 nucleotide sequence: TGTGCCAGCAGTTCCCACAGGGGGGGCGGCTACACCTTC.

This clonotype was picked up many times. This rearrangement joins TRBV2 to TRBJ2-1; TRBD2 matches 9 bases. The germline gives CDR1 SNHLY, CDR2 FYNNEI. The junction had 9 bases not matched to a gene; V was cut back by 7 bases and J by 8 bases. The CDR3 is made up of 14 amino acids. Here the CDR3 DNA reads TGTGCCAGCACCCCGGGACTAGCTCTCGATGAGCAGTTCTTC. Amino acids: CASTPGLALDEQFF.

This clonotype was picked up many times. J is TRBJ1-5 and V is TRBV9; D not resolved. V lost 4 bases, J lost 2 bases, and 13 bases lay in between. This CDR3 region has 15 residues. Germline lookup yields CDR1 SGDLS and CDR2 YYNGEE. CDR3: CASSPSGRGNQPQHF. CDR3 sequence (DNA): TGTGCCAGCAGCCCTTCGGGGAGAGGCAATCAGCCCCAGCATTTT.